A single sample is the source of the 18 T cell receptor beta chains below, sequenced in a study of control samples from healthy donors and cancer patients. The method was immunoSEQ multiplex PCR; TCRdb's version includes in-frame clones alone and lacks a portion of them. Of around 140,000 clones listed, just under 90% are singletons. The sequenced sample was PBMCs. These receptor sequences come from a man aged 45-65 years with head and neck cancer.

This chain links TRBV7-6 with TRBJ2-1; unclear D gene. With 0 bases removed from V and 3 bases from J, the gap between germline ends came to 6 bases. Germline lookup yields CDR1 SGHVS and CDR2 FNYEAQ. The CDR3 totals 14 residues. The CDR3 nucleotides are TGTGCCAGCAGCTTAGCGTCTAGCTACAATGAGCAGTTCTTC. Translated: CASSLASSYNEQFF.

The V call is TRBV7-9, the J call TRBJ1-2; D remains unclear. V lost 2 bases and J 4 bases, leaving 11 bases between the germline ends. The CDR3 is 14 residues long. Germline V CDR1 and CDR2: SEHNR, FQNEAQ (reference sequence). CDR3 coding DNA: TGTGCCAGCAGCTTAAACCGCCGGGGCTATGGCTACACCTTC. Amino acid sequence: CASSLNRRGYGYTF.

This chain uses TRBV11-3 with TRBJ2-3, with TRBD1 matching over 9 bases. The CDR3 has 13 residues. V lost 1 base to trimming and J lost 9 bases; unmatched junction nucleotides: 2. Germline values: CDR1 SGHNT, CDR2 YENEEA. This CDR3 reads CASSLGTGDTQYF. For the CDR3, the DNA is TGTGCCAGCAGCTTAGGGACAGGGGACACGCAGTATTTT.

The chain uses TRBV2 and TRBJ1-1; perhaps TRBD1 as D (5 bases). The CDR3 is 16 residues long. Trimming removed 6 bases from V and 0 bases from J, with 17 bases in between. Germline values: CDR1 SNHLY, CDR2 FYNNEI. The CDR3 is CASRDPGLDMNTEAFF. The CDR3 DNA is TGTGCCAGCAGGGACCCGGGGCTGGACATGAACACTGAAGCTTTCTTT.

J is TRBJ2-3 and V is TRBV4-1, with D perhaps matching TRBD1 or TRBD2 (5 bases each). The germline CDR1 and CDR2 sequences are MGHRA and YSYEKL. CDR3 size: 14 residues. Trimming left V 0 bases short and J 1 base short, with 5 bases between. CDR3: CASSQEGGTDTQYF. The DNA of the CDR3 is TGCGCCAGCAGCCAAGAGGGGGGCACAGATACGCAGTATTTT.

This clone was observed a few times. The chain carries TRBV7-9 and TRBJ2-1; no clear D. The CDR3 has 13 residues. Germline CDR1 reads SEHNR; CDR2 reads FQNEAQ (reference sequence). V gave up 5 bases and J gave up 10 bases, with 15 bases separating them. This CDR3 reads CASSHDGPREQFF. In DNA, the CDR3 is TGTGCCAGCAGCCACGACGGACCCAGGGAGCAGTTCTTC.

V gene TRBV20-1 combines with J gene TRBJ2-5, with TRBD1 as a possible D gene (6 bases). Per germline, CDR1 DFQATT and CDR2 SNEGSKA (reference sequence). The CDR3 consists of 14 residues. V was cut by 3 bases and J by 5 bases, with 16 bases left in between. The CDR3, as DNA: TGCAGTGCTAGTTCCCCTACAGGGCAGGAGACCCAGTACTTC. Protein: CSASSPTGQETQYF.

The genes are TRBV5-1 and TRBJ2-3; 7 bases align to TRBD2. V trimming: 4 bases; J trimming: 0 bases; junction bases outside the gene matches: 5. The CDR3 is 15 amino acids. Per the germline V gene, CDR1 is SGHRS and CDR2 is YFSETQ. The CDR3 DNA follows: TGCGCCAGCAGCCCCGGGAGGACAAGCACAGATACGCAGTATTTT. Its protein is CASSPGRTSTDTQYF.

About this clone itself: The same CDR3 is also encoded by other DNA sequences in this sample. CDR3 residues: CATSRGQGRDTQYF. DNA for the CDR3: TGTGCCACCAGCAGGGGACAGGGAAGAGATACGCAGTATTTT. The rearrangement uses TRBV15 and TRBJ2-3; TRBD1 matches at 9 bases. The CDR3 runs to 14 residues. Germline values: CDR1 LNHNV, CDR2 YYDKDF (reference sequence). With 3 bases clipped from V and 5 bases from J, the junction kept 3 bases outside the gene matches.

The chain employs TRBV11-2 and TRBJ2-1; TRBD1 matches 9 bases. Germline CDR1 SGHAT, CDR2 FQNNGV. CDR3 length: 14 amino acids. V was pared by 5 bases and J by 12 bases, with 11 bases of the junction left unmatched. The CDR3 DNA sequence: TGTGCCAGCAGCCAAAGGCCGGGACAGGGAGGGCAGTTCTTC. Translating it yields CASSQRPGQGGQFF.

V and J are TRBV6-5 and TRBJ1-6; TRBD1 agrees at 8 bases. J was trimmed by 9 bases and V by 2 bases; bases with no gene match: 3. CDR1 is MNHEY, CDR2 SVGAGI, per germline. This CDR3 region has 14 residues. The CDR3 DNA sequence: TGTGCCAGCAGTTACCGGACAGGGACTTCACCCCTCCACTTT. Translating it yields CASSYRTGTSPLHF.

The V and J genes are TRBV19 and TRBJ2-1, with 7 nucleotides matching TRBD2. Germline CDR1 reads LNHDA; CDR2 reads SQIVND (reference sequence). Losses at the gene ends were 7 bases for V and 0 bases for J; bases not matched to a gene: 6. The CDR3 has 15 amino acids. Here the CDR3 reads CASMGGSSSYNEQFF. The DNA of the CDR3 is TGTGCCAGTATGGGGGGGTCGAGCTCCTACAATGAGCAGTTCTTC.

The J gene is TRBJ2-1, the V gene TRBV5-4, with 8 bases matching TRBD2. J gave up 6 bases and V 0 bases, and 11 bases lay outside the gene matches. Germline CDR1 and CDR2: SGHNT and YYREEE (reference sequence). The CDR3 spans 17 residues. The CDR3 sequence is CASSLGLAGTWGNEQFF. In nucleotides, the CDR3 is TGTGCCAGCAGCTTGGGTCTAGCGGGCACATGGGGCAATGAGCAGTTCTTC. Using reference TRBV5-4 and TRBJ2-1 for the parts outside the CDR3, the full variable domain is ETGVTQSPTHLIKTRGQQVTLRCSSQSGHNTVSWYQQALGQGPQFIFQYYREEENGRGNFPPRFSGLQFPNYSSELNVNALELDDSALYLCASSLGLAGTWGNEQFFGPGTRLTVL.

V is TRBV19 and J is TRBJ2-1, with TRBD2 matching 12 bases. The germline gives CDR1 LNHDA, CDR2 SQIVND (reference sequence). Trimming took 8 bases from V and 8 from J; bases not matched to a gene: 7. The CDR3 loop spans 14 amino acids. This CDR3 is CASSTSGSPHEQFF. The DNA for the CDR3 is TGTGCCAGTTCGACTAGCGGGAGTCCCCATGAGCAGTTCTTC.

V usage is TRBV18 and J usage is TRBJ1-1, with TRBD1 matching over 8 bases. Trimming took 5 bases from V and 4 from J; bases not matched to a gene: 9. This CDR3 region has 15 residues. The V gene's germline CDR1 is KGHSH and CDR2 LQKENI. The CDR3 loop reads CASSFSETGVTEAFF. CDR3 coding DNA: TGTGCCAGCTCATTCTCGGAGACAGGGGTCACTGAAGCTTTCTTT.

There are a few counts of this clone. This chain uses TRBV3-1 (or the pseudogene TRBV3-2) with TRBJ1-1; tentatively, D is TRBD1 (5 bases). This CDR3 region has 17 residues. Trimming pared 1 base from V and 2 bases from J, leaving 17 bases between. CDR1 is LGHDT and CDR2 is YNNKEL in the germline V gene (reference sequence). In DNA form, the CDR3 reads TGTGCCAGCAGCCAAGGGGCAGGACAAGCCCTTAACACTGAAGCTTTCTTT. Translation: CASSQGAGQALNTEAFF.

CDR3 loop: CASSLDQGGSGSYNEQFF. CDR3 nucleotide sequence: TGTGCCAGCAGCTTAGATCAAGGGGGGAGCGGCTCCTACAATGAGCAGTTCTTC. The chain employs TRBV11-3 and TRBJ2-1; D might be TRBD1 or TRBD2, each matching 6 bases. The germline V and J ends were trimmed by 0 bases and 0 bases, with 15 bases remaining between them. The CDR3 consists of 18 residues. Germline lookup yields CDR1 SGHNT and CDR2 YENEEA.

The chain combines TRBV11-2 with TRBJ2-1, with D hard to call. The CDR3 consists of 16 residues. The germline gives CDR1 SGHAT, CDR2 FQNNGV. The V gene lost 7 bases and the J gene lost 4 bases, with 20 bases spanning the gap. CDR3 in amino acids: CASTPMTSALYNEQFF. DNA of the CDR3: TGTGCCAGCACCCCTATGACCAGCGCCCTGTACAATGAGCAGTTCTTC. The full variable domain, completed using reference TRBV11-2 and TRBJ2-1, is EAGVAQSPRYKIIEKRQSVAFWCNPISGHATLYWYQQILGQGPKLLIQFQNNGVVDDSQLPKDRFSAERLKGVDSTLKIQPAKLEDSAVYLCASTPMTSALYNEQFFGPGTRLTVL.